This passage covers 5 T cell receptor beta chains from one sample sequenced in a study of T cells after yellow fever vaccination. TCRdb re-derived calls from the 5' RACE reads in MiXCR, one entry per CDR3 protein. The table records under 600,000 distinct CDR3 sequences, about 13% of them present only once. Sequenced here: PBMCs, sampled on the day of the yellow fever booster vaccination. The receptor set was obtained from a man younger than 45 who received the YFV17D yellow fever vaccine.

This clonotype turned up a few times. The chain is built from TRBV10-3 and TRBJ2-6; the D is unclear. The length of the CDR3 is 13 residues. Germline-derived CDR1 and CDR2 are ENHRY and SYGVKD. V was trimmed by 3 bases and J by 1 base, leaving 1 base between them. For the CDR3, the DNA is TGTGCCATCAGTGAATCTGGGGCCAACGTCCTGACTTTC. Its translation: CAISESGANVLTF.

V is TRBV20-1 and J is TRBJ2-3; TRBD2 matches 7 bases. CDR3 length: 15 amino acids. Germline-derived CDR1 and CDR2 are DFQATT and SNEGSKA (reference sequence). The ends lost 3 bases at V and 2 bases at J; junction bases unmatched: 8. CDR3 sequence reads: CSARRDYQITDTQYF. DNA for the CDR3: TGCAGTGCTAGGAGGGACTACCAGATCACAGATACGCAGTATTTT.

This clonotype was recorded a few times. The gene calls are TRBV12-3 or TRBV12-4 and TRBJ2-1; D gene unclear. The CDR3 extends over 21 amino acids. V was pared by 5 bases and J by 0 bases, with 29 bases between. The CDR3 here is CASSLAASSSSTGGSYNEQFF. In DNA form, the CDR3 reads TGTGCCAGCAGTCTTGCGGCGTCTAGTAGTTCGACTGGCGGCTCCTACAATGAGCAGTTCTTC.

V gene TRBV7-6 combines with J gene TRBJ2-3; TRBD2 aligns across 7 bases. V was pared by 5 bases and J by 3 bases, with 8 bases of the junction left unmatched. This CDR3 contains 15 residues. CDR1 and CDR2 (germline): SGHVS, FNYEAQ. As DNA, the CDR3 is TGTGCCAGCAGCGTTCGGACTAGTACTACAGATACGCAGTATTTT. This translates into CASSVRTSTTDTQYF. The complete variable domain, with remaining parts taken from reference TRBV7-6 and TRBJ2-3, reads GAGVSQSPRYKVTKRGQDVALRCDPISGHVSLYWYRQALGQGPEFLTYFNYEAQQDKSGLPNDRFSAERPEGSISTLTIQRTEQRDSAMYRCASSVRTSTTDTQYFGPGTRLTVL.

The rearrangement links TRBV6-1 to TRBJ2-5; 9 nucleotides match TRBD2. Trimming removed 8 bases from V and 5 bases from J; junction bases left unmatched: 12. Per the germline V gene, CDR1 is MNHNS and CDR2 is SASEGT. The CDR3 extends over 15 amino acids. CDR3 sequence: CASGRGGRDWETQYF. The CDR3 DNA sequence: TGTGCCAGCGGGAGAGGCGGGAGGGATTGGGAGACCCAGTACTTC.